The clone carrying this T cell receptor (beta chain) appeared a single time. This sample was included in a study of blood T cell repertoires in COVID-19. V was pared by 4 bases and J by 5 bases, with 15 bases between. The CDR3 is made up of 16 amino acids. The germline gives CDR1 SGHNT, CDR2 YENEEA. The table came from immunoSEQ multiplex PCR; TCRdb's copy has only in-frame clones and leaves some out. The sample lists around 250,000 clones; approximately 86% were seen once. The chain links TRBV11-3 to TRBJ2-6; unclear D gene. The TCR originated in a woman in her sixties who had recovered from COVID-19. Sequencing was performed on peripheral blood. CDR3 sequence: CASSSSRLPWANVLTF. Written as DNA, the CDR3 is TGTGCCAGCAGCTCCTCCAGACTCCCTTGGGCCAACGTCCTGACTTTC. The variable domain in full, completed from reference TRBV11-3 and TRBJ2-6, reads EAGVVQSPRYKIIEKKQPVAFWCNPISGHNTLYWYLQNLGQGPELLIRYENEEAVDDSQLPKDRFSAERLKGVDSTLKIQPAELGDSAVYLCASSSSRLPWANVLTFGAGSRLTVL.